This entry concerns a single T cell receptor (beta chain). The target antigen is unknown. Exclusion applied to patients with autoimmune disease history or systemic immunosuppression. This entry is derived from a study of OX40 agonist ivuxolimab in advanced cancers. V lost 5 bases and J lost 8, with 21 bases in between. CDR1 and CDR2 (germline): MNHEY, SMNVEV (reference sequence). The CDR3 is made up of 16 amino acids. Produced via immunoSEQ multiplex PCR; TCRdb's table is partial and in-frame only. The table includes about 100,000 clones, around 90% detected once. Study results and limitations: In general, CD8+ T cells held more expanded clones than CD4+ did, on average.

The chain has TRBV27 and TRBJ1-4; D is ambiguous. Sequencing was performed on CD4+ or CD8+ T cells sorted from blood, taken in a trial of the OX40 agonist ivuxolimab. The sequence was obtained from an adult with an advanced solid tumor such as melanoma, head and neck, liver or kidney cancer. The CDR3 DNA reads TGTGCCAGCAGTACCCGTCACCCTAAGCAAGGGGAAAAACTGTTTTTT. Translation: CASSTRHPKQGEKLFF.